This is a list of T cell receptor beta chains from one sample in a study of T cell repertoires in cytomegalovirus infection. Using its own MiXCR run on the reads, TCRdb lists one record per CDR3 protein. The sample consists of hundreds of thousands of distinct CDR3 sequences, roughly 36% of them appearing once. These TCRs are of unknown antigen specificity. Sample: cultured PBMCs, taken from culture after CMV antigen stimulation. The receptors shown here come from a human donor in good health (CMV status not recorded). Some clones in this sample may be carry-over from other donors' samples. Both conserved end residues are part of each CDR3. Fields, in order: clone size, J gene, V gene, D gene, CDR3 DNA, CDR3 protein. The D gene is left open where the match is weak. Where a row states a size, it is once, few, many or the class of an expanded clone; other rows omit it.

. TRBJ2-1 TRBV5-4 TRBD2 TGTGCCAGCAGCTTGGGTTCGGCTAGCGGATACAATGAGCAGTTCTTC CASSLGSASGYNEQFF
. TRBJ2-2 TRBV7-6 . TGTGCCAGCAGCTTAGGTCAGGGGCCGGCCGGGGAGCTGTTTTTT CASSLGQGPAGELFF
. TRBJ2-7 TRBV27 TRBD1 TGTGCCAGCAGTGCCGGGACAGGCAAAAAATCATCCTACGAGCAGTACTTC CASSAGTGKKSSYEQYF
many TRBJ1-6 TRBV12-3/TRBV12-4 . TGTGCCAGCAGTTTAAACCAGCGGGATTCACCCCTCCACTTT CASSLNQRDSPLHF
many TRBJ2-7 TRBV7-2 . TGTGCCAGCAGCTTTTTCGAGGCCTACGAGCAGTACTTC CASSFFEAYEQYF
. TRBJ2-3 TRBV7-2 . TGTGCCAGCAGCTTAGGGGTGGGAGTAGGCACAGATACGCAGTATTTT CASSLGVGVGTDTQYF
. TRBJ1-1 TRBV15 . TGTGCCACCAGCAGAGGAGATAGAGTCGGGGGTATCACTGAAGCTTTCTTT CATSRGDRVGGITEAFF
few TRBJ2-7 TRBV6-2/TRBV6-3 TRBD1 TGTGCCAGCAGCGTCGCCGGGGACAGGGATCACGAGCAGTACTTC CASSVAGDRDHEQYF
. TRBJ2-6 TRBV4-1 TRBD1 TGCGCCAGCAGCCACGAACAGGGGTCTGGGGCCAACGTCCTGACTTTC CASSHEQGSGANVLTF
. TRBJ2-2 TRBV12-3/TRBV12-4 TRBD1 TGTGCCAGCAGTTGGGACAGCTTCATCGGGGAGCTGTTTTTT CASSWDSFIGELFF
. TRBJ1-6 TRBV4-1 . TGCGCCAGCAGCCAAGATGTCATTAAGAGCTCCTATAATTCACCCCTCCACTTT CASSQDVIKSSYNSPLHF
. TRBJ2-1 TRBV12-3/TRBV12-4 . TGTGCCAGCAGACTCGGGGGACAATACTACAATGAGCAGTTCTTC CASRLGGQYYNEQFF
few TRBJ1-2 TRBV7-2 . TGTGCCAGCACCCAAGGGTCCTATGGCTACACCTTC CASTQGSYGYTF
. TRBJ2-1 TRBV7-2 . TGTGCCAGCAGCTCCAGCTCCCGGGGGGCCGTCTACAATGAGCAGTTCTTC CASSSSSRGAVYNEQFF
few TRBJ2-7 TRBV7-9 . TGTGCCAGCAGCTTATTTGGGCGGAAAGCCTACGAGCAGTACTTC CASSLFGRKAYEQYF
. TRBJ2-7 TRBV2 . TGTGCCAGCAGTGAATACCAGGGCCTCTACGAGCAGTACTTC CASSEYQGLYEQYF
. TRBJ1-5 TRBV5-8 . TGTGCCAGCAGCCCGCGAGTCAGCAGCAATCAGCCCCAGCATTTT CASSPRVSSNQPQHF
few TRBJ2-1 TRBV20-1 TRBD2 TGCAGTGCTCCAATAGCGGGAGTGAGTCCCCATGAGCAGTTCTTC CSAPIAGVSPHEQFF
many TRBJ2-1 TRBV7-2 . TGTGCCAGCAGCCCCGCCGGGTACATTGAGCAGTTCTTC CASSPAGYIEQFF
. TRBJ2-7 TRBV7-2 TRBD2 TGTGCCAGCAGGGGGGGACTAGCGGAATCCTACGAGCAGTACTTC CASRGGLAESYEQYF
. TRBJ2-1 TRBV11-2 . TGTGCCAGCAGCTTAGACAGGTCGGGGAATGAGCAGTTCTTC CASSLDRSGNEQFF
many TRBJ1-2 TRBV7-8 . TGTGCCAGCAGCTTAGCCCAGGGGCGCCCTAACTATGGCTACACCTTC CASSLAQGRPNYGYTF
. TRBJ2-1 TRBV4-3 . TGCGCCAGCAGCCAAGAGAGTGAGTCCTACAATGAGCAGTTCTTC CASSQESESYNEQFF
. TRBJ2-3 TRBV18 TRBD1 TGTGCCAGCTCATCCCGCCTCCTAGGACAGGGGGACACAGATACGCAGTATTTT CASSSRLLGQGDTDTQYF
few TRBJ2-7 TRBV6-1 TRBD1 TGTGCCAGCAGGGGGGGACAGGGCTCCCCCTACGAGCAGTACTTC CASRGGQGSPYEQYF
. TRBJ2-6 TRBV2 . TGTGCCAGCAGTGAGGAGGGTTCTGGGGCCAACGTCCTGACTTTC CASSEEGSGANVLTF
few TRBJ1-5 TRBV6-1 . TGTGCCAGCAGTCCTTTACGCACCCAGCAGCCCCAGCATTTT CASSPLRTQQPQHF
few TRBJ2-2 TRBV4-3 . TGCGCCAGCAGCCCCTTTCCGGCTAGAGCCGGGGAGCTGTTTTTT CASSPFPARAGELFF
few TRBJ2-1 TRBV11-2 . TGTGCCAGCAGCCCGGGACTCCTAACCTACAATGAGCAGTTCTTC CASSPGLLTYNEQFF
. TRBJ2-3 TRBV6-1 TRBD2 TGTGCCAGCAAGATGGGACTAGACACAGATACGCAGTATTTT CASKMGLDTDTQYF
many TRBJ1-4 TRBV7-2 . TGTGCCAGCAGCTCAAGGACAGAAGGGGGTGAAAAACTGTTTTTT CASSSRTEGGEKLFF
many TRBJ1-3 TRBV6-1 TRBD1 TGTGCCAGCAGTCGACAGGGGCGCTCTGGAAACACCATATATTTT CASSRQGRSGNTIYF
. TRBJ2-3 TRBV6-1 . TGTGCCAGCAGTGGACTCGGCGGGGGCGGCACAGATACGCAGTATTTT CASSGLGGGGTDTQYF
. TRBJ1-1 TRBV30 . TGTGCCGCTGGAGGCGGGACCCCCGAGGCTTTCTTT CAAGGGTPEAFF
. TRBJ1-1 TRBV7-3 . TGTGCCAGCAGCTCGGAAGTCGGCACTGAAGCTTTCTTT CASSSEVGTEAFF
few TRBJ2-3 TRBV19 . TGTGCCAGTAGTATAGATCCGATCGGGATAGATACGCAGTATTTT CASSIDPIGIDTQYF
few TRBJ2-1 TRBV5-4 . TGTGCCAGCAGCCCGACTCGCTCCAATGAGCAGTTCTTC CASSPTRSNEQFF
many TRBJ1-2 TRBV12-3/TRBV12-4 . TGTGCCAGCAGTCCCGGGGACCTGACTCTTGGCTACACCTTC CASSPGDLTLGYTF
. TRBJ1-5 TRBV5-1 TRBD1 TGCGCCAGCAGCCCAACGACAGGGATGGAGCCCCAGCATTTT CASSPTTGMEPQHF
few TRBJ2-5 TRBV15 . TGTGCCACCAGCAGAGTGGTGGGAGGTGGGGGAGAGACCCAGTACTTC CATSRVVGGGGETQYF
few TRBJ1-5 TRBV4-3 TRBD1 TGCGCCAGCAGCCCGGACAGGGCCCGGTCGCCCCAGCATTTT CASSPDRARSPQHF
. TRBJ2-2 TRBV6-2/TRBV6-3 . TGTGCCAGCAGTTCGTTTTGGGCCACCGGGGAGCTGTTTTTT CASSSFWATGELFF
many TRBJ2-2 TRBV4-3 . TGCGCCAGCAGCCTAAGCGCAGGGGCCGGGGAGCTGTTTTTT CASSLSAGAGELFF
. TRBJ1-1 TRBV5-1 . TGCGCCAGCAGCGGGGGTACAGGAGACACTGAAGCTTTCTTT CASSGGTGDTEAFF
. TRBJ2-7 TRBV6-1 . TGTGCCAGCCTTTCCGGGACGACCTACGAGCAGTACTTC CASLSGTTYEQYF
many TRBJ2-3 TRBV7-2 TRBD2 TGTGCCAGCAGCCTGGGACTAGCGGGGGATACGCAGTATTTT CASSLGLAGDTQYF